These 16 T cell receptor beta chains came from one sample sequenced in a study of blood T cell repertoires in COVID-19. Assay: immunoSEQ multiplex PCR; the TCRdb copy retains only in-frame clones and omits some. The sample contains about 240,000 clones, 87% of which appear only once. Sequencing was performed on peripheral blood. The receptor source for this set is a man aged 55 to 70 who had recovered from COVID-19.

The V gene is TRBV10-3, the J gene TRBJ2-2, with 8 bases that match TRBD1. Germline CDR1 ENHRY, CDR2 SYGVKD. CDR3 length: 17 residues. V dropped 3 bases and J dropped 0; count of bases not matched to a gene: 6. The CDR3, as DNA: TGTGCCATCAGTGATGGCAGGGGGCTATCGAACACCGGGGAGCTGTTTTTT. Residues: CAISDGRGLSNTGELFF.

The rearrangement joins TRBV7-6 to TRBJ2-7; D may be TRBD1 (5 bases). V was clipped by 4 bases and J by 6 bases, with 13 bases between them. This CDR3 spans 13 amino acids. In germline, CDR1 is SGHVS, CDR2 FNYEAQ. DNA for the CDR3: TGTGCCAGCAGCTCGTATAGGGGCCCCGAGCAGTACTTC. This encodes CASSSYRGPEQYF.

V usage is TRBV21-1 and J usage is TRBJ2-7; whether TRBD2, the table's D call, matches the DNA was not checked. TRBV21-1 is a pseudogene locus. The CDR3 is 16 residues long. The CDR3 sequence: CASRVRRSKRPHEQYF. CDR3 coding DNA: TGTGCCAGCAGAGTCCGCCGGTCAAAGCGCCCCCACGAGCAGTACTTC.

This chain uses TRBV18 with TRBJ2-5; possible D gene TRBD1, 6 bases. V lost 1 base to trimming and J lost 4 bases, with 13 bases between them. The CDR3 has 15 amino acids. Germline CDR1 and CDR2: KGHSH and LQKENI. The CDR3 region has the DNA TGTGCCAGCTCACCACGCCCCGGGACATTAGAGACCCAGTACTTC. Its protein product is CASSPRPGTLETQYF.

The CDR3 is CASREGLAGHRFF. CDR3 DNA: TGTGCCAGCAGAGAGGGACTAGCGGGGCATCGGTTCTTC. V is TRBV28 and J is TRBJ2-1, with 13 bases lining up with TRBD2. In germline, CDR1 is MDHEN, CDR2 SYDVKM. The CDR3 spans 13 residues. J gave up 15 bases and V 6 bases, and 8 bases lay outside the gene matches.

This rearrangement joins TRBV24-1 to TRBJ2-3; TRBD1 matches at 8 bases. Trimming cost V 4 bases and J 4 bases; bases outside gene matches: 9. The CDR3 runs to 16 residues. Germline values: CDR1 KGHDR, CDR2 SFDVKD. The CDR3 region is CATSEAGTGESDTQYF. The DNA for the CDR3 is TGTGCCACCAGTGAGGCCGGGACAGGAGAGTCAGATACGCAGTATTTT.

Many counts were recorded for this clone. The chain has TRBV10-3 and TRBJ2-1; TRBD2 agrees at 10 bases. The CDR3 extends over 14 amino acids. With V trimmed by 6 bases and J by 7 bases, 6 bases remained unmatched. In germline, CDR1 is ENHRY, CDR2 SYGVKD. The CDR3 loop reads CAIRERGGTNEQFF. In DNA, the CDR3 is TGTGCCATCAGGGAGCGGGGGGGCACGAATGAGCAGTTCTTC.

The chain is built from TRBV10-3 and TRBJ2-3; the match to TRBD1 covers 7 bases. Germline V lookup: CDR1 ENHRY, CDR2 SYGVKD. Trimming removed 6 bases from V and 4 bases from J; junction bases left unmatched: 7. The CDR3 loop spans 14 amino acids. CDR3 residues: CAISSPQGADTQYF. CDR3 DNA sequence: TGTGCCATCAGCAGCCCGCAGGGGGCAGATACGCAGTATTTT.

The rearrangement uses TRBV5-5 and TRBJ2-1; tentative D call: TRBD2 (6 bases). The V end lost 1 base, the J end lost 0 bases, and 8 bases lay between the germline ends. CDR3 length equals 15 residues. The germline CDR1 and CDR2 sequences are SGHKS and YYEKEE (reference sequence). The CDR3 reads CASSLIGSSYNEQFF. In DNA, the CDR3 is TGTGCCAGCAGCTTGATCGGGAGCTCCTACAATGAGCAGTTCTTC.

The chain is built from TRBV3-1 (or the pseudogene TRBV3-2) and TRBJ2-2; TRBD2 agrees at 7 bases. Trimming took 4 bases from V and 5 from J; bases not matched to a gene: 7. The CDR3 consists of 15 residues. Germline CDR1 and CDR2: LGHDT and YNNKEL (reference sequence). In nucleotides, the CDR3 is TGTGCCAGCAGCCGCGGACTAGTTGAGACCGGGGAGCTGTTTTTT. Protein sequence: CASSRGLVETGELFF.

The chain employs TRBV7-2 and TRBJ1-1, with 7 bases matching TRBD1. CDR3 length equals 15 residues. CDR1 is SGHTA and CDR2 is FQGNSA in the germline V gene. Trimming removed 3 bases from V and 0 bases from J; junction bases left unmatched: 4. This chain's CDR3 is CASSFTGALNTEAFF. In DNA form, the CDR3 reads TGTGCCAGCAGCTTTACAGGGGCGCTGAACACTGAAGCTTTCTTT.

V usage is TRBV15 and J usage is TRBJ2-6, with unresolved D. CDR1 and CDR2 from the germline V gene are LNHNV and YYDKDF (reference sequence). V lost 2 bases and J 3 bases, leaving 17 bases between the germline ends. The CDR3 is 18 amino acids. CDR3 in amino acids: CATSRPEPSRFGANVLTF. CDR3 sequence (DNA): TGTGCCACCAGCAGACCAGAACCTTCGCGGTTTGGGGCCAACGTCCTGACTTTC.

The V gene is TRBV7-9, the J gene TRBJ1-1, with D hard to call. The CDR3 contains 17 residues. Per the germline V gene, CDR1 is SEHNR and CDR2 is FQNEAQ (reference sequence). V lost 3 bases and J lost 1, with 18 bases in between. The CDR3 DNA follows: TGTGCCAGCAGCTTCCCCCAGTCTACTAAGAGGAACACTGAAGCTTTCTTT. Translated, it gives CASSFPQSTKRNTEAFF.

The CDR3 region is CASIFYRYSNQPQHF. The CDR3 coding sequence is TGTGCCAGCATTTTCTACCGTTATAGCAATCAGCCCCAGCATTTT. The V call is TRBV6-5, the J call TRBJ1-5, with D uncertain. The CDR3 runs to 15 residues. Germline CDR1 MNHEY, CDR2 SVGAGI. Trimming cost V 7 bases and J 0 bases, with 13 bases left between them.

This chain connects TRBV11-2 to TRBJ2-3, with 9 bases aligning to TRBD2. Germline loops: CDR1 SGHAT, CDR2 FQNNGV. The CDR3 is 17 amino acids. V was pared by 1 base and J by 0 bases, with 5 bases of the junction left unmatched. CDR3 loop: CASSLVRSGRSTDTQYF. DNA for the CDR3: TGTGCCAGCAGCTTAGTCCGTAGCGGGAGAAGCACAGATACGCAGTATTTT.

This clone was counted between two and nine times. This chain joins TRBV6-6 and TRBJ2-3; the D is unclear. The CDR3 loop spans 15 amino acids. The germline CDR1 and CDR2 sequences are MNHNY and SVGAGI (reference sequence). V lost 4 bases to trimming and J lost 2 bases, with 13 bases between them. The CDR3 DNA reads as TGTGCCAGCAGTTTCCCAAGCCTTGACACAGATACGCAGTATTTT. This encodes CASSFPSLDTDTQYF.